Presented here are 4 T cell receptor beta chains from one specimen sequenced in a study of graft-versus-host responses after intestinal transplantation. This table comes from immunoSEQ multiplex PCR, and its TCRdb copy is limited to in-frame clones, with some not included. Among just under 20,000 clones listed, approximately 70% were seen once. Tissue processing of the graft released intraepithelial and lamina propria lymphocytes from it. Sequenced here: ileum tissue, sampled roughly three weeks after intestinal transplant. These receptors were collected from a human patient who received an intestinal transplant, so some T cells may come from the graft donor.

The chain carries TRBV7-9 and TRBJ1-6; D is unclear. From germline, CDR1 is SEHNR and CDR2 FQNEAQ (reference sequence). With 2 bases removed from V and 6 bases from J, the gap between germline ends came to 17 bases. The CDR3 is made up of 17 amino acids. CDR3 protein: CASSLSRFTSVNSPLHF. The CDR3 DNA follows: TGTGCCAGCAGCTTATCCAGGTTTACATCGGTTAATTCACCCCTCCACTTT.

J is TRBJ1-1 and V is TRBV6-1, with D perhaps TRBD1 (6 bases). The CDR3 has 15 amino acids. From germline, CDR1 is MNHNS and CDR2 SASEGT. The ends were cut back, 6 bases at V and 4 bases at J, with 18 bases in the middle. Written as DNA, the CDR3 is TGTGCCAGCAGGGAATCGGGGGGGCTTTTCACTGAAGCTTTCTTT. It encodes CASRESGGLFTEAFF.

This clone was counted only a few times. V and J are TRBV9 and TRBJ1-2; D is ambiguous. The germline V gene encodes CDR1 SGDLS and CDR2 YYNGEE. Trimming pared 4 bases from V and 10 bases from J, leaving 11 bases between. CDR3 length: 11 residues. The DNA for the CDR3 is TGTGCCAGCAGCCTAGGTCTATCCTACACCTTC. Its protein is CASSLGLSYTF.

The gene calls are TRBV19 and TRBJ1-1; a possible D gene is TRBD1 (5 bases). V lost 5 bases, J lost 4 bases, and 11 bases lay in between. The CDR3 covers 13 residues. From germline, CDR1 is LNHDA and CDR2 SQIVND (reference sequence). The CDR3 nucleotides read TGTGCCAGTAGTTCGGCAGGGCGCACTGAAGCTTTCTTT. Encoded protein: CASSSAGRTEAFF.